The 15 T cell receptor beta chains given below trace back to one sample, sequenced in a study of early T cells in non-severe SARS-CoV-2 infection. From the 5' RACE reads, TCRdb called clonotypes with MiXCR, one entry per CDR3 protein. This sample yields about 86,000 distinct CDR3 sequences, of which under 15% are seen a single time; roughly 7% belongs to the top ten. Sequenced material: whole blood. Every receptor here comes from an adult who was a healthcare worker with PCR-confirmed SARS-CoV-2 infection or an uninfected control (not recorded which).

This clonotype was seen only a few times. The V gene is TRBV20-1, the J gene TRBJ2-1; unclear D gene. Trimming removed 4 bases from V and 3 bases from J, with 13 bases in between. The CDR3 consists of 14 residues. Germline-derived CDR1 and CDR2 are DFQATT and SNEGSKA (reference sequence). The CDR3 here is CSAKAPSDYNEQFF. CDR3 in DNA: TGCAGTGCTAAAGCCCCTTCGGACTACAATGAGCAGTTCTTC.

The chain recombines TRBV5-1 with TRBJ2-1; TRBD1 might be the D (5 bases). The CDR3 is made up of 17 amino acids. Trimming removed 3 bases from V and 1 base from J, with 17 bases in between. From germline, CDR1 is SGHRS and CDR2 YFSETQ. The CDR3 DNA sequence: TGCGCCAGCAGCTCCTCGGCCACAGGTTTGTCCTACAATGAGCAGTTCTTC. As protein: CASSSSATGLSYNEQFF.

The chain is built from TRBV4-2 and TRBJ2-1; the D gene could be TRBD1 or TRBD2 (5 bases each). The length of the CDR3 is 17 residues. V was clipped by 0 bases and J by 3 bases, with 15 bases between them. In germline, CDR1 is LGHNA, CDR2 YNFKEQ. The CDR3 DNA reads as TGTGCCAGCAGCCAAGAGCCTATGGGACGAAGCTACAATGAGCAGTTCTTC. Protein: CASSQEPMGRSYNEQFF.

This clonotype was detected many times. The V gene is TRBV28, the J gene TRBJ2-1; tentatively, D is TRBD1 (7 bases). The CDR3 has 17 residues. Between the trimmed V and J ends, which lost 6 bases and 4 bases, there was a span of 22 bases. Germline V gene lookup returns CDR1 MDHEN and CDR2 SYDVKM. The CDR3 spells CASSPLSQGGRYNEQFF. The CDR3 DNA is TGTGCCAGCAGCCCACTCAGCCAGGGGGGACGGTACAATGAGCAGTTCTTC.

This clonotype was observed a handful of times. The CDR3 nucleotides read TGTGCCAGCAGCCCCCGAGGTGCAGGGCCCATTCAGTACTTC. This gives the protein CASSPRGAGPIQYF. The chain links TRBV7-8 to TRBJ2-4, with D possibly being TRBD1 (5 bases). CDR3 length: 14 amino acids. V was shortened by 5 bases and J by 9 bases, with 17 bases between the two germline ends. Looked up from germline, CDR1 is SGHVS and CDR2 is FQNEAQ.

This clonotype was detected many times. The chain recombines TRBV5-1 with TRBJ2-3, with 11 bases matching TRBD2. CDR3 size: 18 residues. Losses at the gene ends were 2 bases for V and 2 bases for J; bases not matched to a gene: 10. Germline CDR1 and CDR2: SGHRS and YFSETQ. Written as DNA, the CDR3 is TGCGCCAGCAGCTTACCCTTACTAGCGGGAGAGGACACAGATACGCAGTATTTT. Translated: CASSLPLLAGEDTDTQYF.

The chain carries TRBV2 and TRBJ1-4; 11 bases fit TRBD1. In germline, CDR1 is SNHLY, CDR2 FYNNEI. Trimming cost V 6 bases and J 7 bases; bases outside gene matches: 7. This CDR3 region has 15 residues. CDR3 amino acids: CASRKTGTGGEKLFF. The CDR3 bases are TGTGCCAGCAGAAAAACCGGGACAGGGGGTGAAAAACTGTTTTTT.

This clonotype was detected ten times or more. The rearrangement uses TRBV20-1 and TRBJ2-2; TRBD1 might be the D (6 bases). V lost 0 bases, J lost 6 bases, and 11 bases lay in between. The CDR3 has 14 residues. Germline V lookup: CDR1 DFQATT, CDR2 SNEGSKA (reference sequence). This CDR3 is CSARDAGVAGELFF. Here the CDR3 DNA reads TGCAGTGCTAGAGATGCAGGGGTCGCCGGGGAGCTGTTTTTT.

This clonotype was detected many times. This chain connects TRBV18 to TRBJ1-1; D ambiguous. Between the trimmed V and J ends, which lost 6 bases and 1 base, there was a span of 9 bases. The CDR3 is 13 amino acids. CDR1 and CDR2 from the germline V gene are KGHSH and LQKENI. DNA of the CDR3: TGTGCCAGCTCCCGGGGAAAGAACACTGAAGCTTTCTTT. This sequence encodes CASSRGKNTEAFF.

The V call is TRBV20-1, the J call TRBJ2-1; 9 bases align to TRBD2. There are 13 residues in the CDR3. Per the germline V gene, CDR1 is DFQATT and CDR2 is SNEGSKA (reference sequence). V shed 6 bases and J 8 bases; nucleotides not matched to a gene: 8. The CDR3 here is CSASIAGDHEQFF. CDR3 in DNA: TGCAGTGCCTCGATAGCGGGAGACCATGAGCAGTTCTTC.

This clonotype was found a few times. The CDR3 reads CASSLGRFYEQYF. The CDR3 DNA is TGTGCCAGCAGTCTAGGACGGTTCTACGAGCAGTACTTC. The J gene is TRBJ2-7, the V gene TRBV12-3 or TRBV12-4; D is unresolved. This CDR3 has 13 residues. V gave up 5 bases and J gave up 3 bases, with 11 bases separating them.

The V and J genes are TRBV9 and TRBJ2-3; D is unclear. The CDR3 extends over 12 amino acids. V lost 3 bases and J 2 bases, leaving 4 bases between the germline ends. Germline V gene data show CDR1 as SGDLS and CDR2 as YYNGEE. The CDR3 sequence is CASSGNTDTQYF. CDR3 DNA: TGTGCCAGCAGCGGTAACACAGATACGCAGTATTTT. The full variable domain, with the rest looked up from reference TRBV9 and TRBJ2-3, is DSGVTQTPKHLITATGQRVTLRCSPRSGDLSVYWYQQSLDQGLQFLIQYYNGEERAKGNILERFSAQQFPDLHSELNLSSLELGDSALYFCASSGNTDTQYFGPGTRLTVL.

The V and J genes are TRBV10-2 and TRBJ2-7; TRBD2 might be the D (6 bases). V lost 4 bases and J 2 bases, leaving 9 bases between the germline ends. There are 13 residues in the CDR3. From germline, CDR1 is WSHSY and CDR2 SAAADI. Written as DNA, the CDR3 is TGCGCCAGCAGTGGCGGAGGGACCTACGAGCAGTACTTC. Amino acid sequence: CASSGGGTYEQYF.

This clonotype showed up just a few times. The rearrangement links TRBV18 to TRBJ1-2; perhaps TRBD1 as D (6 bases). The CDR3 is 13 residues long. V gave up 3 bases and J gave up 6 bases, with 11 bases separating them. The germline CDR1 and CDR2 sequences are KGHSH and LQKENI. The CDR3 loop is CASSPAGEDGYTF. CDR3 sequence (DNA): TGTGCCAGCTCACCGGCAGGGGAGGATGGCTACACCTTC. The complete variable domain, with remaining parts taken from reference TRBV18 and TRBJ1-2, reads NAGVMQNPRHLVRRRGQEARLRCSPMKGHSHVYWYRQLPEEGLKFMVYLQKENIIDESGMPKERFSAEFPKEGPSILRIQQVVRGDSAAYFCASSPAGEDGYTFGSGTRLTVV.

About this clonotype itself: This may come from a read error, since a much larger clone is one base off. The chain joins TRBV28 to TRBJ2-7, with D perhaps TRBD2 (5 bases). Germline assignment: CDR1 MDHEN and CDR2 SYDVKM. This CDR3 is built from 14 residues. The CDR3 protein is CTSNLGGWSYEQYF. The CDR3 DNA reads TGTACCAGCAACTTGGGCGGGTGGAGCTACGAGCAGTACTTC.